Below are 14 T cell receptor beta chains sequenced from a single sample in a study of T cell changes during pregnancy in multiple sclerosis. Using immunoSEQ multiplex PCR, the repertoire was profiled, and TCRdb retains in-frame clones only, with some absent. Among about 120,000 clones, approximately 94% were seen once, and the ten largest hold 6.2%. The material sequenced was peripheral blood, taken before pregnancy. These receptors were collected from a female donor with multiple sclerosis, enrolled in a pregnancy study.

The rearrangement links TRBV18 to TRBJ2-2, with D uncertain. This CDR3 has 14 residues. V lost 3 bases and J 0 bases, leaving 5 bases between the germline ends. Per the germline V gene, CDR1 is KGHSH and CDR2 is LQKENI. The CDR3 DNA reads TGTGCCAGCTCACCCCTTTCGAACACCGGGGAGCTGTTTTTT. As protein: CASSPLSNTGELFF.

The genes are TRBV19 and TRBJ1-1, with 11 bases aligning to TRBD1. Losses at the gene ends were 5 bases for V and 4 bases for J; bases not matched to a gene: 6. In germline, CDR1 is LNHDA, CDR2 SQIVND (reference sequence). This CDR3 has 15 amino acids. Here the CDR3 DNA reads TGTGCCAGTAGTGTCAGGGACAGGGGGGGCACTGAAGCTTTCTTT. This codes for CASSVRDRGGTEAFF.

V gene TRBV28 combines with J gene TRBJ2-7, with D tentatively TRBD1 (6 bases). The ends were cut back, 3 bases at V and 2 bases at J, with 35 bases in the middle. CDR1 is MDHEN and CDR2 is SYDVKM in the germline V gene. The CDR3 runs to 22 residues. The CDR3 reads CASSFPLSVDSGLTRSTYEQYF. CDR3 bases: TGTGCCAGCAGTTTCCCCCTCTCCGTGGACAGTGGTTTGACACGAAGCACCTACGAGCAGTACTTC.

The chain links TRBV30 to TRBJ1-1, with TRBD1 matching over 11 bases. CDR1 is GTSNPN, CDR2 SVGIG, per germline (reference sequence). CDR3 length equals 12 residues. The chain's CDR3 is CARDRGETEAFF. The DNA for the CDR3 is TGTGCAAGGGACAGGGGGGAAACTGAAGCTTTCTTT.

The CDR3 DNA sequence: TGTGCCAGCAGCCAAGTTGGCCTCCTCTACAATGAGCAGTTCTTC. Translation: CASSQVGLLYNEQFF. The chain is built from TRBV14 and TRBJ2-1; no clear D. Germline V gives CDR1 SGHDN, CDR2 FVKESK. The V gene lost 1 base and the J gene lost 3 bases, with 10 bases spanning the gap. This CDR3 region has 15 residues. Full variable domain (outside the CDR3, taken from reference TRBV14 and TRBJ2-1): EAGVTQFPSHSVIEKGQTVTLRCDPISGHDNLYWYRRVMGKEIKFLLHFVKESKQDESGMPNNRFLAERTGGTYSTLKVQPAELEDSGVYFCASSQVGLLYNEQFFGPGTRLTVL.

The CDR3 DNA reads as TGTGCCAGCAGTCACACTAGCGGGAGGTCCTACGAGCAGTACTTC. This gives the protein CASSHTSGRSYEQYF. The rearrangement links TRBV6-6 to TRBJ2-7; 12 bases agree with TRBD2. The trim removed 5 bases at V and 1 base at J, leaving 3 bases unmatched. CDR3 length: 15 residues. Germline CDR1 and CDR2: MNHNY and SVGAGI (reference sequence).

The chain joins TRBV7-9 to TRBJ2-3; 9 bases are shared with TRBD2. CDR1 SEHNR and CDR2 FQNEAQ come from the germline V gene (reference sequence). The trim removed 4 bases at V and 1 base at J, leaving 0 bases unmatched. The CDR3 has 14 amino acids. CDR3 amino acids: CASSWTSGTDTQYF. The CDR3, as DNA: TGTGCCAGCAGCTGGACTAGCGGCACAGATACGCAGTATTTT.

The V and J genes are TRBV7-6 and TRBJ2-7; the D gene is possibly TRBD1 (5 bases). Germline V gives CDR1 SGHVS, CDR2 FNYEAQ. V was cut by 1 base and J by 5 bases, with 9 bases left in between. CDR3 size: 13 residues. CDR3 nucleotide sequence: TGTGCCAGCAGCTTAGGACAGAGCGACGAGCAGTACTTC. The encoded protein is CASSLGQSDEQYF.

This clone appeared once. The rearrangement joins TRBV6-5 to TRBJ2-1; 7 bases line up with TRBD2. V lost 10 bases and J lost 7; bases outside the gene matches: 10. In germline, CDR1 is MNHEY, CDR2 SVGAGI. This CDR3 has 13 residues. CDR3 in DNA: TGTGCCACGGGGGGAGCCGGGGTTAATGAGCAGTTCTTC. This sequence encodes CATGGAGVNEQFF.

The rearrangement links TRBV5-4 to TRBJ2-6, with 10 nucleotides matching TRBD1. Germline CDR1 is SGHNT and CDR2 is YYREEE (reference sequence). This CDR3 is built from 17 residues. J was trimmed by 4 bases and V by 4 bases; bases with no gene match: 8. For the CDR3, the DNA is TGTGCCAGCAGCACGAGACAGGGGGCGGAAGGGGCCAACGTCCTGACTTTC. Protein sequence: CASSTRQGAEGANVLTF.

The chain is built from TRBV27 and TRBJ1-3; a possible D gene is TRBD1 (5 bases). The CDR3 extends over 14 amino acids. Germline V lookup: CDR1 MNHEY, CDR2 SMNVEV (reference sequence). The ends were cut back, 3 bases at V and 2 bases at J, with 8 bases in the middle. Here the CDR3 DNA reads TGTGCCAGCAGTTTTACGGGGGCTGGAAACACCATATATTTT. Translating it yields CASSFTGAGNTIYF.

The CDR3 here is CATAGQGQPGELFF. In DNA, the CDR3 is TGTGCCACCGCCGGACAGGGGCAACCCGGGGAGCTGTTTTTT. This chain uses TRBV2 with TRBJ2-2; 9 bases agree with TRBD1. Germline CDR1 reads SNHLY; CDR2 reads FYNNEI. The ends lost 10 bases at V and 6 bases at J; junction bases unmatched: 9. This CDR3 is built from 14 residues.

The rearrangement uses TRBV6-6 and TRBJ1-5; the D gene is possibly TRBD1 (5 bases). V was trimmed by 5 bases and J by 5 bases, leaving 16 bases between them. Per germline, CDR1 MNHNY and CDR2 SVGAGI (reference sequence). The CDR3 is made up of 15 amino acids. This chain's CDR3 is CASSPLAGTHQPQHF. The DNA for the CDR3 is TGTGCCAGCAGTCCCCTCGCAGGGACTCATCAGCCCCAGCATTTT.

The CDR3, as DNA: TGCGCCAGCAGCGTGACTAGCGGGAGCTACGAGCAGTACTTC. Residues: CASSVTSGSYEQYF. The chain couples TRBV5-1 to TRBJ2-7; 12 bases match TRBD2. CDR1 and CDR2 from the germline V gene are SGHRS and YFSETQ. V shed 4 bases, J shed 3 bases, and the junction held 2 bases outside the gene matches. The CDR3 loop spans 14 amino acids.